These T cell receptor beta chains were read from a single sample in a study of long-term antiretroviral therapy in people with HIV. The repertoire was sequenced with immunoSEQ multiplex PCR; TCRdb's copy has only in-frame clones and lacks some. The profile covers 25,000 to 35,000 clones, with 60% to 85% appearing a single time and approximately 8% taken by the ten largest. The material sequenced was unsorted PBMCs, taken 3.1 years after starting antiretroviral therapy. Receptors were obtained from a woman aged 50 to 65 with HIV. Each CDR3 is given with its conserved first and last residue. The D gene is left open where the match is weak. Clone size is shown for a subset of rows, as once, few, many or a class of expanded clone.

abundance	d_gene	v_gene	j_gene	CDR3nt	CDR3aa
.	.	TRBV30	TRBJ1-1	TGTGCCGGCATCCAGGGGACCCACACTGAAGCTTTCTTT	CAGIQGTHTEAFF
once	TRBD1	TRBV6-1	TRBJ2-7	TGTGCCAGCAGTGAAAGGGACAGATACGAGCAGTACTTC	CASSERDRYEQYF
.	.	TRBV15	TRBJ2-7	TGTGCCACCAGCAGAGATTCCCGACGTGGCTACCAGTACTTC	CATSRDSRRGYQYF
.	.	TRBV7-3	TRBJ2-1	TGTGCCAGCAGCTCAACCCCGGCGGACCACCCGGGTCACTATGAGCAGTTCTTC	CASSSTPADHPGHYEQFF
.	.	TRBV6-5	TRBJ1-2	TGTGCCAGCAGTCCACCGGACCGGGCGGACTATGGCTACACCTTC	CASSPPDRADYGYTF
.	TRBD2	TRBV4-2	TRBJ2-2	TGTGCCAGCAGCCGCGGACATTCTAGCGGGGGGGGGACCGGGGAGCTGTTTTTT	CASSRGHSSGGGTGELFF
few	.	TRBV5-1	TRBJ2-1	TGCGCCAGCAGCTTGGTAAGGGATGATGAGCAGTTCTTC	CASSLVRDDEQFF
.	.	TRBV6-5	TRBJ1-4	TGTGCCAGCAGTTATTCAGGGGCGGCCGAAAAACTGTTTTTT	CASSYSGAAEKLFF
.	TRBD2	TRBV2	TRBJ2-7	TGTGCCAGCAGTTCACTCCCTAGCGGGGGGTCCTACGAGCAGTACTTC	CASSSLPSGGSYEQYF
once	.	TRBV5-4	TRBJ2-1	TGTGCCAGCAGCTTCCCCAACTCCCCCTCCTACAATGAGCAGTTCTTC	CASSFPNSPSYNEQFF
few	.	TRBV14	TRBJ2-7	TGTGCCAGCAGCCAAGGGGAAAAGCCCTACGAGCAGTACTTC	CASSQGEKPYEQYF
few	.	TRBV5-4	TRBJ2-7	TGTGCCAGCAGCTTGGACGGGGGTCGGGACGAGCAGTACTTC	CASSLDGGRDEQYF
.	.	TRBV7-3	TRBJ2-7	TGTGCCAGCAGCTTCCAGACGGAGTACGAGCAGTACTTC	CASSFQTEYEQYF
.	.	TRBV10-2	TRBJ1-5	TGCGCCAGCAGTGATGGGTTTTCGCCCCAGCATTTT	CASSDGFSPQHF
.	.	TRBV6-5	TRBJ1-2	TGTGCCAGCAGTTACTCGAGCGGGGGTTGGAGCTATGGCTACACCTTC	CASSYSSGGWSYGYTF
.	.	TRBV11-2	TRBJ1-2	TGTGCCAGCAGCCTTGGTAATCGGGGTACCTATGGCTACACCTTC	CASSLGNRGTYGYTF
.	.	TRBV7-9	TRBJ2-1	TGTGCCAGCAGCTCGGCCAGAACCCCTGGGAATGAGCAGTTCTTC	CASSSARTPGNEQFF
.	.	TRBV28	TRBJ2-7	TGTGCCAGCAGTTTATGGCGGAGTTTGGGGAACTACGAGCAGTACTTC	CASSLWRSLGNYEQYF
once	.	TRBV10-1	TRBJ2-3	TGCGCCAGCAGTGACACGGGGGACCGGCGCACAGATACGCAGTATTTT	CASSDTGDRRTDTQYF
.	.	TRBV5-1	TRBJ2-5	TGCGCCAGCAGCTTAGAGGGGGGCCAAGAGACCCAGTACTTC	CASSLEGGQETQYF
few	TRBD2	TRBV2	TRBJ2-1	TGTGCCAGCAGTGAAGCTCTGCTAGCGGGGGGGGGTATTGCCAATGAGCAGTTCTTC	CASSEALLAGGGIANEQFF
.	.	TRBV30	TRBJ2-3	TGTGCCTGGAGTACGAGGGGGGGCCGGACAGATACGCAGTATTTT	CAWSTRGGRTDTQYF
.	.	TRBV2	TRBJ1-5	TGTGCCAGCAGTGAAAGGCAGATACTTTCACAGCCCCAGCATTTT	CASSERQILSQPQHF
few	TRBD1	TRBV4-2	TRBJ1-6	TGTGCCAGCAGCCAAGCTGGGGGGCAGGGGGCCTCCTATAATTCACCCCTCCACTTT	CASSQAGGQGASYNSPLHF
.	.	TRBV30	TRBJ2-6	TGTGCCTGGAAAATACGGTCTGGGGCCAACGTCCTGACTTTC	CAWKIRSGANVLTF
.	TRBD2	TRBV9	TRBJ2-1	TGTGCCAGCAGGCCATACGGGGGGATCTCCTACAATGAGCAGTTCTTC	CASRPYGGISYNEQFF
once	.	TRBV15	TRBJ1-1	TGTGCCACCGGTCGACCGATGAACACTGAAGCTTTCTTT	CATGRPMNTEAFF
.	.	TRBV9	TRBJ2-2	TGTGCCAGCAGCGTAGTATCAGGGCACGGGACCGGGGAGCTGTTTTTT	CASSVVSGHGTGELFF
few	.	TRBV30	TRBJ1-6	TGTGCCTGGAGTGGAGGGGCGGGGAATTCACCCCTCCACTTT	CAWSGGAGNSPLHF
.	.	TRBV5-1	TRBJ2-5	TGCGCCAGCAGATCGGACAGCTGGACCCAGTACTTC	CASRSDSWTQYF
.	TRBD2	TRBV30	TRBJ2-1	TGTGCCTTAAGCGGGGGTGTCTACAATGAGCAGTTCTTC	CALSGGVYNEQFF
.	.	TRBV5-1	TRBJ1-4	TGCGCCAGCAGCTTAGGAGGGGCAACTAATGAAAAACTGTTTTTT	CASSLGGATNEKLFF
.	.	TRBV6-1	TRBJ2-3	TGTGCCAGCAGAGCGAGCGGCGCTAGCACAGATACGCAGTATTTT	CASRASGASTDTQYF
once	.	TRBV9	TRBJ1-1	TGTGCCAGCAGCGTAGACGGAGTTTACACTGAAGCTTTCTTT	CASSVDGVYTEAFF
.	.	TRBV2	TRBJ2-4	TGTGCCAGCAGCGTTACTTATACTCAGACCAAAAACATTCAGTACTTC	CASSVTYTQTKNIQYF
.	TRBD1	TRBV5-1	TRBJ2-1	TGCGCCAGCAGCCTTCGACAGGGGTACAATGAGCAGTTCTTC	CASSLRQGYNEQFF
.	.	TRBV6-9	TRBJ2-3	TGTGCCAGCAGTCGGACAGCTTCTAGCACAGATACGCAGTATTTT	CASSRTASSTDTQYF
.	.	TRBV18	TRBJ2-3	TGTGCCAGCTCACCCCGATGGGGGGGCACAGATACGCAGTATTTT	CASSPRWGGTDTQYF
.	.	TRBV6-1	TRBJ1-5	TGTGCCAGCAGTGAAGACAGAGTCGGAAATCAGCCCCAGCATTTT	CASSEDRVGNQPQHF
few	.	TRBV7-2	TRBJ1-2	TGTGCCAGCAGCCCCAGGGGAGGTGGCTATGGCTACACCTTC	CASSPRGGGYGYTF
.	.	TRBV7-9	TRBJ1-4	TGTGCCAGCACCTGGGGGGACGCTAATGAAAAACTGTTTTTT	CASTWGDANEKLFF
.	TRBD2	TRBV7-9	TRBJ2-5	TGTGCCAGCAGCTCAGGACCCCACCGGGAGGAAGAGACCCAGTACTTC	CASSSGPHREEETQYF
.	TRBD2	TRBV5-4	TRBJ2-7	TGTGCCAGCAGCGCTGGACTAGCGTACAGCGAGCAGTACTTC	CASSAGLAYSEQYF
.	TRBD1	TRBV14	TRBJ2-5	TGTGCCAGCAGCCCGGGGACAGGGGTAGAGACCCAGTACTTC	CASSPGTGVETQYF
few	.	TRBV30	TRBJ1-6	TGTGCCTGGAGTGTACGGATAGGAAATTCACCCCTCCACTTT	CAWSVRIGNSPLHF
.	.	TRBV5-1	TRBJ2-2	TGCGCCAGCAGCCGAATCCCAGGGGATAACGGGGAGCTGTTTTTT	CASSRIPGDNGELFF
.	.	TRBV6-5	TRBJ1-1	TGTGCCAGCAGTTACTCCCCTGGCGGAACTGAAGCTTTCTTT	CASSYSPGGTEAFF
.	.	TRBV2	TRBJ2-3	TGTGCCAGCAGGAGGGGGGTATCGGCAGATACGCAGTATTTT	CASRRGVSADTQYF
.	.	TRBV20-1	TRBJ2-7	TGCAGTGCTAGAGACAGCTACGAGCAGTACTTC	CSARDSYEQYF
few	.	TRBV6-1	TRBJ1-6	TGTGCCAGCAGTGAATTACTTTCGAAGGTTAATTCACCCCTCCACTTT	CASSELLSKVNSPLHF
.	.	TRBV18	TRBJ2-2	TGTGCCAGCTCACCGCCGGGACTCTCCGGGGAGCTGTTTTTT	CASSPPGLSGELFF
few	.	TRBV5-1	TRBJ1-6	TGCGCCAGCAGCTTGGGCCATAGGGATTCACCCCTCCACTTT	CASSLGHRDSPLHF
few	TRBD1	TRBV19	TRBJ1-5	TGTGCCAGTATGGACAGGGAAAATCAGCCCCAGCATTTT	CASMDRENQPQHF